The source of this T cell receptor (beta chain) is a study of technical replicates of blood from several donors. Between the trimmed V and J ends, which lost 2 bases and 6 bases, there was a span of 6 bases. Looked up from germline, CDR1 is SGHNT and CDR2 is YENEEA. The CDR3 runs to 12 residues. Clones were sequenced by immunoSEQ multiplex PCR, and TCRdb holds only the in-frame ones, with some missing. In the table there are tens of thousands of clones, roughly 90% of which are singletons. The chain links TRBV11-3 to TRBJ2-3; D not certain. The receptor was derived from a human donor in good health. Sequenced sample: T cells isolated from PBMCs. The CDR3 sequence: CASSLSRDTQYF. The CDR3 coding sequence is TGTGCCAGCAGCTTATCCAGGGATACGCAGTATTTT.